This is a list of T cell receptor beta chains from one sample in a study of T cells after yellow fever vaccination. MiXCR was run by TCRdb on the 5' RACE reads, yielding one entry per CDR3 protein. The data contain more than 80,000 distinct CDR3 sequences, approximately 6.3% of them seen just once; the ten biggest clones take up about 40%. This specimen consisted of CD8+ T cells sorted from PBMCs, obtained 10 days after the yellow fever booster vaccination. The receptor set was obtained from a man aged 18 to 29 who received the YFV17D yellow fever vaccine. Both conserved end residues are trimmed from each CDR3. Not all rows give a size; the values are once, few, many and, for expanded clones, a class.

v_gene | abundance | CDR3aa
TRBV29-1 | . | SVAGLAGFTDTQY
TRBV4-1 | . | ASSQWTGGWETQY
TRBV7-8 | . | ASSFRGLEQY
TRBV4-3 | few | ASSHRTGLSSYNEQF
TRBV25-1 | many | ASSFGAPNEQF
TRBV6-1 | . | ASSENSGGYNEQF
TRBV4-1 | few | ASSQGTGSSYEQY
TRBV20-1 | . | SVEGLNTEAF
TRBV5-1 | . | ASSFAVLAYNEQF
TRBV5-5 | many | ASRSPADNEQF
TRBV29-1 | few | SAGGGVGNEQF
TRBV5-1 | . | ASSWRGQDYPISTDTQY
TRBV6-5 | few | ASSQYTGRSSPLH
TRBV7-9 | few | ASSSSTGGVLQY
TRBV20-1 | many | SARGGRYTGELF
TRBV5-1 | many | ASSPRTGGNEQF
TRBV12-3/TRBV12-4 | . | ASRPGTVDSPLH
TRBV20-1 | few | SARVIAPRVIGNIEQF
TRBV6-5 | few | ASSYLTGVYGYT
TRBV5-4 | few | ASSHQGEKLF
TRBV12-3/TRBV12-4 | many | ASSFGQETQY
TRBV7-6 | . | ASSSSPGAGANVLT
TRBV4-1 | . | ASSQDREPANYGYT
TRBV5-4 | few | ASSLEETETQY
TRBV12-3/TRBV12-4 | . | ASGGGTGELF
TRBV7-9 | many | ASSLFTGPGFTGELF
TRBV5-1 | few | ASSLVGQPQETQY
TRBV10-3 | few | AIRPGENTEAF
TRBV11-2 | . | ASSLEDEINYEQY
TRBV7-9 | many | ASSSSLEETQY
TRBV7-3 | few | ASSWLAGYNEQF
TRBV4-3 | few | ASGHPSTNEKLF
TRBV7-9 | few | ASSSDRSHGAF
TRBV4-3 | few | ASSQGTGPTGNEQF
TRBV27 | few | ASSGRTGVADTQY
TRBV19 | . | ASTTAEHTEAF